The 21 T cell receptor beta chains below all came from one sample that was sequenced in a study of T cell responses to AZD1222 COVID-19 vaccine. Assay: immunoSEQ multiplex PCR; the TCRdb copy retains only in-frame clones and omits some. The profile shows about 150,000 clones, 80% to 90% of them singletons. This sample comprised peripheral blood, obtained on day 0 of AZD1222 vaccination. These receptors all stem from an adult in good health.

CDR3 loop: CASSVGRTPPNEQFF. CDR3 nucleotide sequence: TGTGCCAGCAGCGTGGGGAGGACCCCCCCCAATGAGCAGTTCTTC. This chain uses TRBV9 with TRBJ2-1; TRBD2 might be the D (6 bases). Trimming took off 2 bases at V and 6 bases at J, with 15 bases between the two ends. The germline gives CDR1 SGDLS, CDR2 YYNGEE. The CDR3 is made up of 15 amino acids.

The chain carries TRBV28 and TRBJ2-1; tentatively, D is TRBD1 or TRBD2 (6 bases each). This CDR3 spans 14 amino acids. V was clipped by 6 bases and J by 7 bases, with 16 bases between them. Germline assignment: CDR1 MDHEN and CDR2 SYDVKM. CDR3 region: CASSPATGRNEQFF. Here the CDR3 DNA reads TGTGCCAGCAGCCCCGCTACAGGGAGGAATGAGCAGTTCTTC.

This clone was recorded a few times. The V gene is TRBV3-1 (or the pseudogene TRBV3-2), the J gene TRBJ1-2; weak D call: TRBD1 (5 bases). The CDR3 consists of 14 residues. Between the trimmed V and J ends, which lost 0 bases and 5 bases, there was a span of 10 bases. CDR1 LGHDT and CDR2 YNNKEL come from the germline V gene (reference sequence). The DNA for the CDR3 is TGTGCCAGCAGCCAAGAGAACAGGCCGTATGGCTACACCTTC. Its translation is CASSQENRPYGYTF.

This clone has just one count. CDR3 residues: CASSVAAQNNEQFF. The CDR3 DNA is TGTGCCAGCAGCGTAGCTGCCCAGAACAATGAGCAGTTCTTC. This sequence joins TRBV9 and TRBJ2-1; D gene ambiguous. V was shortened by 0 bases and J by 5 bases, with 9 bases between the two germline ends. This CDR3 contains 14 residues. Per the germline V gene, CDR1 is SGDLS and CDR2 is YYNGEE.

There are a few counts of this clone. The V and J genes are TRBV7-2 and TRBJ2-7; the D gene is possibly TRBD1 (5 bases). Germline V gene data show CDR1 as SGHTA and CDR2 as FQGNSA. CDR3 length equals 14 residues. The V and J ends lost 5 bases and 1 base respectively, with 12 bases between them. The CDR3 nucleotides read TGTGCCAGCAGCCCCTTCCAGGGATCCTACGAGCAGTACTTC. Translated, it gives CASSPFQGSYEQYF.

The CDR3 nucleotides are TGTGCCAGTAGTATGTACAGTCTTACGCGGCCCCAGCATTTT. Protein: CASSMYSLTRPQHF. This rearrangement joins TRBV19 to TRBJ1-5; D gene unclear. The germline V gene encodes CDR1 LNHDA and CDR2 SQIVND (reference sequence). The CDR3 spans 14 residues. The V end was cut by 3 bases, the J end by 9 bases, with 15 bases between.

The CDR3 nucleotides are TGCGCCAGCAGCCTAAGACGGGGATCGACTAATGAAAAACTGTTTTTT. Amino acids: CASSLRRGSTNEKLFF. The rearrangement uses TRBV4-3 and TRBJ1-4; unclear D gene. The CDR3 loop spans 16 amino acids. The V gene's germline CDR1 is LGHNA and CDR2 YSLEER. With 4 bases removed from V and 2 bases from J, the gap between germline ends came to 14 bases.

This clone was counted a single time. The chain links TRBV19 to TRBJ1-1, with TRBD1 matching 7 bases. Germline CDR1 reads LNHDA; CDR2 reads SQIVND (reference sequence). The CDR3 has 14 residues. Trimming at V came to 8 bases and at J to 2 bases, leaving 8 bases not matched to a gene. DNA of the CDR3: TGTGCCAGTGGAATTCGGGACAGCAACACTGAAGCTTTCTTT. Encoded protein: CASGIRDSNTEAFF.

The chain joins TRBV28 to TRBJ1-5; 9 bases match TRBD1. Germline CDR1 and CDR2: MDHEN and SYDVKM. V lost 6 bases and J lost 7; bases outside the gene matches: 13. The CDR3 loop spans 16 amino acids. The CDR3 loop reads CASRGPGQGPGQPQHF. CDR3 DNA: TGTGCCAGCAGAGGACCGGGACAGGGCCCTGGACAGCCCCAGCATTTT. Using reference TRBV28 and TRBJ1-5 for the parts outside the CDR3, the full variable domain is DVKVTQSSRYLVKRTGEKVFLECVQDMDHENMFWYRQDPGLGLRLIYFSYDVKMKEKGDIPEGYSVSREKKERFSLILESASTNQTSMYLCASRGPGQGPGQPQHFGDGTRLSIL.

The V and J genes are TRBV13 and TRBJ2-3; 9 bases match TRBD1. This CDR3 comprises 16 residues. Germline trimming cut 5 bases from V and 3 bases from J; bases unmatched to any gene: 9. From germline, CDR1 is PRHDT and CDR2 FYEKMQ (reference sequence). The DNA of the CDR3 is TGTGCCAGCAGCCCCCGTGGGGGACAGGGTACAGATACGCAGTATTTT. Translating gives CASSPRGGQGTDTQYF.

The CDR3 region is CASSVRLGQDEQYF. For the CDR3, the DNA is TGTGCCAGCAGCGTACGACTGGGGCAGGACGAGCAGTACTTC. The genes are TRBV5-4 and TRBJ2-7; maybe TRBD1 (5 bases). CDR3 length equals 14 residues. The V end was cut by 4 bases, the J end by 5 bases, with 16 bases between. The germline gives CDR1 SGHNT, CDR2 YYREEE (reference sequence).

A single count supports this clone. The rearrangement joins TRBV28 to TRBJ1-1; D ambiguous. The V end was cut by 3 bases, the J end by 1 base, with 12 bases between. Germline CDR1 reads MDHEN; CDR2 reads SYDVKM. The CDR3 is made up of 15 amino acids. DNA for the CDR3: TGTGCCAGCAGTTTTTCGCGGTGGGGGAACACTGAAGCTTTCTTT. Amino acids: CASSFSRWGNTEAFF.

The chain employs TRBV6-4 and TRBJ1-1, with D uncertain. Trimming took 6 bases from V and 3 from J, leaving 14 bases between them. Germline V lookup: CDR1 MRHNA, CDR2 SNTAGT. The CDR3 is 14 residues long. The CDR3 is CASSTPSPDTEAFF. The CDR3 nucleotides read TGTGCCAGCAGCACCCCTTCCCCGGACACTGAAGCTTTCTTT.

J is TRBJ1-3 and V is TRBV7-9; no definite D call. Germline CDR1 is SEHNR and CDR2 is FQNEAQ (reference sequence). Trimming stripped 4 bases from V and 4 bases from J, with 17 bases between. This CDR3 has 16 residues. DNA of the CDR3: TGTGCCAGCAGCTCCGGGCCAGCATATTCGGGAAACACCATATATTTT. It yields the protein CASSSGPAYSGNTIYF.

The genes are TRBV19 and TRBJ1-2, with TRBD1 matching over 9 bases. In germline, CDR1 is LNHDA, CDR2 SQIVND (reference sequence). This CDR3 spans 15 amino acids. Unmatched junction bases numbered 7, after V lost 6 bases and J lost 2 bases. CDR3 DNA: TGTGCCAGTAGGCCCGGGACAGGGAGGAACTATGGCTACACCTTC. Encoded protein: CASRPGTGRNYGYTF.

The chain joins TRBV27 to TRBJ1-1, with a weak D call TRBD1 (6 bases). Trimming pared 0 bases from V and 11 bases from J, leaving 13 bases between. CDR3 size: 13 residues. Germline CDR1 reads MNHEY; CDR2 reads SMNVEV (reference sequence). This CDR3 reads CASSLSTGGRAFF. The CDR3 bases are TGTGCCAGCAGTTTATCGACCGGGGGCCGGGCTTTCTTT.

This rearrangement joins TRBV7-2 to TRBJ2-7, with D uncertain. The germline V gene encodes CDR1 SGHTA and CDR2 FQGNSA. The CDR3 has 15 residues. V lost 5 bases to trimming and J lost 2 bases, with 16 bases between them. The CDR3 spells CASSQPHSATYEQYF. The CDR3, as DNA: TGTGCCAGCAGCCAGCCCCACAGCGCCACCTACGAGCAGTACTTC.

The chain is built from TRBV28 and TRBJ1-2, with unresolved D. V was trimmed by 3 bases and J by 2 bases, leaving 7 bases between them. There are 13 residues in the CDR3. Germline values: CDR1 MDHEN, CDR2 SYDVKM. The CDR3 DNA reads as TGTGCCAGCAGTTTTTTTCTAAACTATGGCTACACCTTC. Encoded protein: CASSFFLNYGYTF.

This rearrangement joins TRBV7-6 to TRBJ2-2; TRBD2 matches at 12 bases. Looked up from germline, CDR1 is SGHVS and CDR2 is FNYEAQ. The CDR3 is 18 amino acids. V shed 2 bases, J shed 3 bases, and the junction held 7 bases outside the gene matches. For the CDR3, the DNA is TGTGCCAGCAGCTTATTTTCGACTAGCGGGAGTTACACCGGGGAGCTGTTTTTT. Its translation is CASSLFSTSGSYTGELFF. Full variable domain (rest looked up from reference TRBV7-6 and TRBJ2-2): GAGVSQSPRYKVTKRGQDVALRCDPISGHVSLYWYRQALGQGPEFLTYFNYEAQQDKSGLPNDRFSAERPEGSISTLTIQRTEQRDSAMYRCASSLFSTSGSYTGELFFGEGSRLTVL.

DNA of the CDR3: TGTGCCAGCAGCTTAGACCGGGCCTTTAGTCCCTACGAGCAGTACTTC. Translation: CASSLDRAFSPYEQYF. The V call is TRBV7-2, the J call TRBJ2-7; D unclear. This CDR3 has 16 amino acids. The germline V gene encodes CDR1 SGHTA and CDR2 FQGNSA. V lost 1 base and J 2 bases, leaving 15 bases between the germline ends.

This chain joins TRBV28 and TRBJ2-4; D unclear. CDR1 and CDR2 from the germline V gene are MDHEN and SYDVKM. The V end was cut by 3 bases, the J end by 0 bases, with 9 bases between. The CDR3 has 15 amino acids. CDR3 DNA sequence: TGTGCCAGCAGTTTCGGCGAAGAAGCCAAAAACATTCAGTACTTC. It codes for CASSFGEEAKNIQYF. Using reference TRBV28 and TRBJ2-4 for the parts outside the CDR3, the full variable domain is DVKVTQSSRYLVKRTGEKVFLECVQDMDHENMFWYRQDPGLGLRLIYFSYDVKMKEKGDIPEGYSVSREKKERFSLILESASTNQTSMYLCASSFGEEAKNIQYFGAGTRLSVL.